This T cell receptor (beta chain) appears in the sequencing data of a study of shared clonotypes between healthy human individuals. Assay: immunoSEQ multiplex PCR; the TCRdb copy retains only in-frame clones and omits some. The table has roughly 2,300,000 clones, about 90% seen once. The germline V gene encodes CDR1 MGHDK and CDR2 SYGVNS. V was clipped by 2 bases and J by 4 bases; unmatched bases: 1. The CDR3 loop spans 14 amino acids. Regarding this clone: The antigen remains unidentified.

Study-wide findings and caveats: Despite large depth, sorted-subset datasets appeared incompletely sequenced. Naive subsets tended to show greater estimated richness than memory subsets. The sampled material consisted only of blood, and tissue repertoires are likely to differ.

This receptor was obtained from a man between 18 and 29 years old in good health. Some clones in this sample may be carry-over from other donors' samples. Material: naive CD4+ T cells from PBMCs. Sample subset: CD45RA+ positively selected. The chain joins TRBV25-1 to TRBJ2-5; 10 bases are a match to TRBD1. CDR3 nucleotides: TGTGCCAGCAGTGAAGACAGGGGGCGAGAGACCCAGTACTTC. Protein: CASSEDRGRETQYF. The full variable domain, in which reference TRBV25-1 and TRBJ2-5 provide the parts outside the CDR3, is EADIYQTPRYLVIGTGKKITLECSQTMGHDKMYWYQQDPGMELHLIHYSYGVNSTEKGDLSSESTVSRIRTEHFPLTLESARPSHTSQYLCASSEDRGRETQYFGPGTRLLVL.